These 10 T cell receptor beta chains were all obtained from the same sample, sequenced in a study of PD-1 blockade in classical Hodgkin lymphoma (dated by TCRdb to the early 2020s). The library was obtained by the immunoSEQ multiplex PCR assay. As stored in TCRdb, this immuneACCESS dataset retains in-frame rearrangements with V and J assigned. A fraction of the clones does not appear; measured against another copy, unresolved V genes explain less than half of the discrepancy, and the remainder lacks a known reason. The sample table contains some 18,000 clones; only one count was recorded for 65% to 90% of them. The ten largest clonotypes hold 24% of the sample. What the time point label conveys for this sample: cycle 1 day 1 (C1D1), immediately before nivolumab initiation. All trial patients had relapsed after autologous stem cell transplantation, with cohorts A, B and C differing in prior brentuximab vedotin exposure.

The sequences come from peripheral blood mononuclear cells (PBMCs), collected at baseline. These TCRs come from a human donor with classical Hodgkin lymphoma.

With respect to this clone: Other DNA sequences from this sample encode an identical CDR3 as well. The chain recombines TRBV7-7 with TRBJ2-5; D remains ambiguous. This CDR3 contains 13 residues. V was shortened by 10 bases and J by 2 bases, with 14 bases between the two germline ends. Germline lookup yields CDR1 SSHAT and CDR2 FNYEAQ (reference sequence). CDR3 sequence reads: CATSGGRQETQYF. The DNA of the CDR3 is TGTGCCACCTCGGGTGGCAGGCAAGAGACCCAGTACTTC.

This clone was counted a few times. The CDR3 is CASSTTDGGYTF. The CDR3 region has the DNA TGTGCCAGTAGTACTACGGACGGAGGCTACACCTTC. The chain couples TRBV19 to TRBJ1-2, with D unclear. The CDR3 extends over 12 amino acids. In germline, CDR1 is LNHDA, CDR2 SQIVND (reference sequence). Trimming removed 4 bases at V and 8 bases at J, with 11 bases between.

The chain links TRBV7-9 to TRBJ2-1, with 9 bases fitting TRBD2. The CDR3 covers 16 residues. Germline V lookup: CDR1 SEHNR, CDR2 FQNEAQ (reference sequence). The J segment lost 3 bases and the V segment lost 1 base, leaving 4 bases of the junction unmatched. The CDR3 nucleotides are TGTGCCAGCAGCTTAGACGATAGCGGGAGCTACAATGAGCAGTTCTTC. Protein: CASSLDDSGSYNEQFF.

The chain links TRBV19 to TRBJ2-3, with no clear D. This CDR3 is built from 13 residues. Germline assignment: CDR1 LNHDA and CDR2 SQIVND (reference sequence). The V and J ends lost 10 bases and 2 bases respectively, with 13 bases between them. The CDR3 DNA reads TGTGCCACTTTAGGTGGCAACACAGATACGCAGTATTTT. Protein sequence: CATLGGNTDTQYF.

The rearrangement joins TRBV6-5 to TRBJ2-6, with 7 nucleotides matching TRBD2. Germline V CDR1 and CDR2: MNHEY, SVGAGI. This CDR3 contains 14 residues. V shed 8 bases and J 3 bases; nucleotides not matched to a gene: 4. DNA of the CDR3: TGTGCCAGCCAACGGGGGGTTGGGGCCAACGTCCTGACTTTC. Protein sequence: CASQRGVGANVLTF.

The CDR3 nucleotides read TGTGCCAGCAGCTTGGCTGAGGACCGAGAAGCTTTCTTT. Residues: CASSLAEDREAFF. The chain uses TRBV5-4 and TRBJ1-1; no firm D call. V shed 0 bases and J shed 8 bases, with 11 bases lying between them. The CDR3 spans 13 residues. Per the germline V gene, CDR1 is SGHNT and CDR2 is YYREEE (reference sequence).

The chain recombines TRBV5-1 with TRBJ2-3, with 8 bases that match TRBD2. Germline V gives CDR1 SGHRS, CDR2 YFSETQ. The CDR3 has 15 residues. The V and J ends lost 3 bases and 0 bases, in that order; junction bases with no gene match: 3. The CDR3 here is CASSWASGSTDTQYF. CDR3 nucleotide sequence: TGCGCCAGCAGCTGGGCTAGCGGGAGCACAGATACGCAGTATTTT.

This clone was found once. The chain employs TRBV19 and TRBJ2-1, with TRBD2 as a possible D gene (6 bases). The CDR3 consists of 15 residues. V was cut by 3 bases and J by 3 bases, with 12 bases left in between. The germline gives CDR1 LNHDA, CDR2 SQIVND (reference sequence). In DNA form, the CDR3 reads TGTGCCAGTAGTATGTCGGGACTCAGCTACAATGAGCAGTTCTTC. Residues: CASSMSGLSYNEQFF.

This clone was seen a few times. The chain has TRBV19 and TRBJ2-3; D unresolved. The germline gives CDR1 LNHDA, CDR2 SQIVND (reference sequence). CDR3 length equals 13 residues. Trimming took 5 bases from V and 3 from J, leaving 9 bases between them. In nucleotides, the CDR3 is TGTGCCAGTAGTGAGATGGCGACAGATACGCAGTATTTT. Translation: CASSEMATDTQYF.

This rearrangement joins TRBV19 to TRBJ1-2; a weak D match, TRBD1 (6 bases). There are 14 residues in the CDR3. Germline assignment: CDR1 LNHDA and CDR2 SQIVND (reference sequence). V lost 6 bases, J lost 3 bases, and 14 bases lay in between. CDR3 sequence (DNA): TGTGCCAGTAGGCCCGGACAGTTAGACTATGGCTACACCTTC. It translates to CASRPGQLDYGYTF.